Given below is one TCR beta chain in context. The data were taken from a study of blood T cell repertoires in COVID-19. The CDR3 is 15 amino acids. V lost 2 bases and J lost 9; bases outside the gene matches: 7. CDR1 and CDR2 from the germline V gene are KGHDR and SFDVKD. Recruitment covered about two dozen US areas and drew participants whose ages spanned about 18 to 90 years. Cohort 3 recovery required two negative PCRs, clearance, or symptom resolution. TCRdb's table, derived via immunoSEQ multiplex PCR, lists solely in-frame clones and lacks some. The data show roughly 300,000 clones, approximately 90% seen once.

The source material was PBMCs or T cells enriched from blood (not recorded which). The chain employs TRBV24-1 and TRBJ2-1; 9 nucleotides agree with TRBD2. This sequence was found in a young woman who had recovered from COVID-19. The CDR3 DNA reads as TGTGCCACCAGTGATTCGAGCGGGAGGCACGGTGAGCAGTTCTTC. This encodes CATSDSSGRHGEQFF.